Following are 7 T cell receptor beta chains from one sample sequenced in a study of T cell repertoires in cytomegalovirus infection. Each CDR3 protein gets one entry after TCRdb re-called the reads with MiXCR. The sample lists approximately 97,000 distinct CDR3 sequences; 16% were seen once. The specimen sequenced was PBMCs. The receptor source for this set is a human donor in good health (CMV status not recorded). Some clones in this sample may be carry-over from other donors' samples.

The V gene is TRBV25-1, the J gene TRBJ1-2; D is unclear. The CDR3 extends over 12 amino acids. V lost 1 base to trimming and J lost 2 bases, with 2 bases between them. Germline V gene lookup returns CDR1 MGHDK and CDR2 SYGVNS. The CDR3 sequence: CASSEFNYGYTF. The DNA of the CDR3 is TGTGCCAGCAGTGAATTCAACTATGGCTACACCTTC.

The chain is built from TRBV7-2 and TRBJ2-7, with no clear D. The ends were cut back, 1 base at V and 6 bases at J, with 10 bases in the middle. The CDR3 consists of 13 residues. Germline-derived CDR1 and CDR2 are SGHTA and FQGNSA. The CDR3 spells CASSLDRNFEQYF. CDR3 coding DNA: TGTGCCAGCAGCTTAGACCGGAACTTCGAGCAGTACTTC.

This clonotype was counted between two and nine times. V is TRBV11-2 and J is TRBJ1-3, with a possible D match to TRBD1 (5 bases). Trimming took 6 bases from V and 1 from J, leaving 13 bases between them. The CDR3 is 15 amino acids. The germline V gene encodes CDR1 SGHAT and CDR2 FQNNGV. The chain's CDR3 is CASRGLRGSGNTIYF. The DNA for the CDR3 is TGTGCCAGCAGGGGGCTTCGGGGATCTGGAAACACCATATATTTT.

Many counts were recorded for this clonotype. V is TRBV11-2 and J is TRBJ1-3; D possibly corresponds to TRBD1 (5 bases). Germline values: CDR1 SGHAT, CDR2 FQNNGV. Trimming cost V 4 bases and J 2 bases, with 12 bases left between them. The CDR3 totals 15 residues. CDR3 nucleotide sequence: TGTGCCAGCAGCTCTCTGAGGGGAGCTGGAAACACCATATATTTT. Translated, it gives CASSSLRGAGNTIYF.

This clonotype was recorded at least ten times. The gene calls are TRBV12-3 or TRBV12-4 and TRBJ2-1; D assignment may be TRBD1 or TRBD2 (6 bases each). This CDR3 comprises 14 residues. The germline V and J ends were trimmed by 6 bases and 10 bases, with 19 bases remaining between them. The CDR3: CASSRRGGPGEQFF. The DNA of the CDR3 is TGTGCCAGCAGCCGTAGAGGGGGGCCAGGGGAGCAGTTCTTC.

This chain joins TRBV18 and TRBJ2-2; D call uncertain. The CDR3 extends over 15 amino acids. Trimming pared 2 bases from V and 1 base from J, leaving 8 bases between. From germline, CDR1 is KGHSH and CDR2 LQKENI. Here the CDR3 DNA reads TGTGCCAGCTCACCATTGGAACTGAACACCGGGGAGCTGTTTTTT. This encodes CASSPLELNTGELFF.

This clonotype was counted a few times. The V and J genes are TRBV11-1 and TRBJ2-5; possibly TRBD2 for D (6 bases). Germline CDR1 and CDR2: SGHAT and FQDESV (reference sequence). This CDR3 spans 16 amino acids. Trimming removed 5 bases from V and 0 bases from J, with 16 bases in between. CDR3 protein: CASSPLGEADQETQYF. CDR3 DNA: TGTGCCAGCAGCCCGCTGGGGGAGGCGGACCAAGAGACCCAGTACTTC.